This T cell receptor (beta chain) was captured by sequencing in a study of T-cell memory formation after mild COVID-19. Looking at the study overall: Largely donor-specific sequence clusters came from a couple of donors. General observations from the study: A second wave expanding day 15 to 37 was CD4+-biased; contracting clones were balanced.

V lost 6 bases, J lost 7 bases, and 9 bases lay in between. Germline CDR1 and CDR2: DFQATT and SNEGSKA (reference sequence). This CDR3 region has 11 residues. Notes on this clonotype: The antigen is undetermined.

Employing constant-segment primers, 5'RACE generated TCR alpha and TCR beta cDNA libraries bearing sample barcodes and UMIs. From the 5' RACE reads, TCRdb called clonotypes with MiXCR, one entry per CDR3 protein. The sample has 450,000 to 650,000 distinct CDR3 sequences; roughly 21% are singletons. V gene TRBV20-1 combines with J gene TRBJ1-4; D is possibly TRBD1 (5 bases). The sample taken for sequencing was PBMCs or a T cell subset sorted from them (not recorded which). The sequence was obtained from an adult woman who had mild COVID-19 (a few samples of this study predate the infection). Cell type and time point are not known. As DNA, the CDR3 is TGCAGTGCACCGAGGGGTGAAAAACTGTTTTTT. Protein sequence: CSAPRGEKLFF.